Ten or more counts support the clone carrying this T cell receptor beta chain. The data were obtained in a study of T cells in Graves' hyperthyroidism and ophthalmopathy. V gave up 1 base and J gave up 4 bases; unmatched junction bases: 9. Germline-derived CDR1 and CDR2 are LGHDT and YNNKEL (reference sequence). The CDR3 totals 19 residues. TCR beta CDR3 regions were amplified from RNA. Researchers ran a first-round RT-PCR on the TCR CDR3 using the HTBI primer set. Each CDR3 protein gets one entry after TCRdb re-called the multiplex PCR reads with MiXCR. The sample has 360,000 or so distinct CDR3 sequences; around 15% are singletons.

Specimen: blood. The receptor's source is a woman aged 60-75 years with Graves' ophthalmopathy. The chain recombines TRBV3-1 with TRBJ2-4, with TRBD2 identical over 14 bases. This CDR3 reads CASSQVAGLAGVGKNIQYF. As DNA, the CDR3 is TGTGCCAGCAGCCAAGTAGCGGGACTAGCGGGAGTTGGGAAAAACATTCAGTACTTC.